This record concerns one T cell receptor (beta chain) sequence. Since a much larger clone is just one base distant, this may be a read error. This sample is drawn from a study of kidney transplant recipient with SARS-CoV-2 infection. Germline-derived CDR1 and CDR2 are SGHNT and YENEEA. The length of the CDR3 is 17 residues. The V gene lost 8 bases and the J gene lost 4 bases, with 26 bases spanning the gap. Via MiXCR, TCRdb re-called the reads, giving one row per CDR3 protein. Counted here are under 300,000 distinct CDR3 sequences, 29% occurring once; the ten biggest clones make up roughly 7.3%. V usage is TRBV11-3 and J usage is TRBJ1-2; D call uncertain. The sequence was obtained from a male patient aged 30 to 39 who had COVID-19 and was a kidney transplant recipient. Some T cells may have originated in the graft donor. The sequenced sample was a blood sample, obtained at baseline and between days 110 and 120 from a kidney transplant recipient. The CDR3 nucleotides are TGTGCCAGCGGCAGGTGTGTCGATCTCGGAAAGACCTATGGCTACACCTTC. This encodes CASGRCVDLGKTYGYTF.